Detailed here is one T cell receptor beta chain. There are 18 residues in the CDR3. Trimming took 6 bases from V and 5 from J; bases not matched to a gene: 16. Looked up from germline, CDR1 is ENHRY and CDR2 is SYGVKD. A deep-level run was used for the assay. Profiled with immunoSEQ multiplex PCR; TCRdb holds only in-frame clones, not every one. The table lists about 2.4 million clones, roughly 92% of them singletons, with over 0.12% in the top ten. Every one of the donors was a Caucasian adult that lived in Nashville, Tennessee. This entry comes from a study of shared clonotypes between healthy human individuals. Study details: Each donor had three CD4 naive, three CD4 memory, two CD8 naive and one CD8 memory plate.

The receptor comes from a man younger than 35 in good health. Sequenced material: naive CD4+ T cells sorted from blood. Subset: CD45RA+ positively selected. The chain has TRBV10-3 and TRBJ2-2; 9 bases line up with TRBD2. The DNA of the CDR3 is TGTGCCATCAGCGCTATTGGCGGGGGGGCCTTGAAGACCGGGGAGCTGTTTTTT. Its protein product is CAISAIGGGALKTGELFF.